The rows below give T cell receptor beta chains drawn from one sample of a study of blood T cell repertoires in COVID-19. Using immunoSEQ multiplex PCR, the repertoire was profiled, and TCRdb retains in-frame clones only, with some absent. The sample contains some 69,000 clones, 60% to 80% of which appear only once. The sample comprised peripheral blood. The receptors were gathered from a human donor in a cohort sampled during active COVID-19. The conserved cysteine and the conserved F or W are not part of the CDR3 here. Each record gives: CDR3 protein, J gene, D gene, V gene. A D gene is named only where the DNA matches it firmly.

AISALAGGTGELF	TRBJ2-2	TRBD2	TRBV10-3
ASSSQQGAPYEQY	TRBJ2-7	TRBD1	TRBV19
ASSPDRDSGANVLT	TRBJ2-6	TRBD1	TRBV2
ASSFNSMNTEAF	TRBJ1-1	-	TRBV28
ASLARQGVGEQY	TRBJ2-7	-	TRBV19
ASSGGTVLYGYT	TRBJ1-2	TRBD1	TRBV5-1
ASSLSGGGVTDEQF	TRBJ2-1	TRBD2	TRBV27
ASRGLGYEQY	TRBJ2-7	-	TRBV6-5
ASSPGLAPDTQY	TRBJ2-3	TRBD2	TRBV5-1
ASSGDRANEQF	TRBJ2-1	TRBD1	TRBV25-1
ASSLTGGIDSPLH	TRBJ1-6	TRBD1	TRBV18
ASSRTGPTREAF	TRBJ1-1	TRBD1	TRBV27
ATKTGGQSGELF	TRBJ2-2	TRBD1	TRBV27
ASSYEGASGNTEAF	TRBJ1-1	TRBD1	TRBV6-5
ASSLGLSGSGPTDTQY	TRBJ2-3	TRBD2	TRBV5-1
ASTLEGGEGYT	TRBJ1-2	-	TRBV3-1/TRBV3-2
ASSFGTSSYEQY	TRBJ2-7	TRBD2	TRBV5-6
ASSTGGTQY	TRBJ2-5	TRBD2	TRBV19
AISELYGQDYGYT	TRBJ1-2	-	TRBV10-3
ASSTGAVETQY	TRBJ2-5	TRBD1	TRBV6-6
ASSPRRGPSYEQY	TRBJ2-7	-	TRBV4-2
ASSLGPGAGGSGAQY	TRBJ2-5	TRBD2	TRBV7-6
ASSDSSGGHTGELF	TRBJ2-2	TRBD2	TRBV6-4
ASSFSGDSTDTQY	TRBJ2-3	-	TRBV5-1
ASSSPRARGGPLH	TRBJ1-6	-	TRBV6-1
ASSYSTDYEQY	TRBJ2-7	-	TRBV6-6
ATSRGQGAGNEKLF	TRBJ1-4	TRBD1	TRBV15
ASSTSLNQPQH	TRBJ1-5	-	TRBV7-9
ASSQVDAYNSPLH	TRBJ1-6	-	TRBV3-1/TRBV3-2
ASRPPGHTNTGELF	TRBJ2-2	-	TRBV19
ASSPGVGAYITDTQY	TRBJ2-3	-	TRBV7-2
AISESVGATNEKLF	TRBJ1-4	-	TRBV10-3
ASSTGSTYEQY	TRBJ2-7	-	TRBV28
ASRPWTGRSYEQY	TRBJ2-7	TRBD1	TRBV6-6
ASRSGTGDSPLH	TRBJ1-6	TRBD1	TRBV5-4
ASGGQGNSPLH	TRBJ1-6	TRBD1	TRBV14
ASSDNRGPV	TRBJ2-7	TRBD1	TRBV11-2
AWSVDMNTEAF	TRBJ1-1	-	TRBV30
ASSLAEGGYEQY	TRBJ2-7	-	TRBV28
ASSLGQGSTDTQY	TRBJ2-3	TRBD1	TRBV5-1
ASSHVGTRQF	TRBJ2-1	-	TRBV7-2
ASSDKGLGGVNEQF	TRBJ2-1	TRBD2	TRBV6-4
ASSFGSSGANVLT	TRBJ2-6	-	TRBV27
ASSLFRDGGNTEAF	TRBJ1-1	-	TRBV28
ASSLPWAPGTEAF	TRBJ1-1	-	TRBV28
AISPLQGAEYGYT	TRBJ1-2	TRBD1	TRBV10-3
ASSFRSSGGETQY	TRBJ2-5	TRBD1	TRBV7-2
ASSQGVLAGVWNEQF	TRBJ2-1	TRBD2	TRBV4-2
ASSRGTTYEQY	TRBJ2-7	-	TRBV3-1/TRBV3-2
SASSGVNEQF	TRBJ2-1	-	TRBV20-1
ATSVGEAGGYNEQF	TRBJ2-1	TRBD2	TRBV24-1
AWGDRGGLTQY	TRBJ2-5	TRBD1	TRBV30
TSSQGTSPCPTQY	TRBJ2-5	-	TRBV1
ASSESAEGGNTIY	TRBJ1-3	-	TRBV10-1
ASSFWGPGVETQY	TRBJ2-5	-	TRBV27